The entry below gives a single TCR beta chain sequence along with its context. This clone's antigen is unknown. Base qualities are not at hand, and no much larger clone is one base apart. The sample originates from a study of shared T cell receptors in the human thymus (dated by TCRdb to the early 2020s). Notes on the research overall: The study examined how the human thymus generates shared, self-reactive T-cell receptor alpha chains.

Preparation of the library involved the immunoSEQ multiplex PCR assay. TCRdb retrieved this table from immuneACCESS and kept in-frame rearrangements only. Not all clones are present; in checked studies, unresolved V genes account for under half, and no reason is known for the remainder. Present in this sample are 500,000 to 550,000 clones, about 80% of which were seen just once. Of the sample, 0.01% to 0.015% is held by the ten largest clones. CDR1 WNHNN and CDR2 SYGVQD were looked up in the germline V gene (reference sequence). Trimming removed 5 bases from V and 2 bases from J, leaving 16 bases between the germline ends. Counted from cysteine to phenylalanine, this CDR3 has 15 amino acids. This entry keeps only the CDR3 DNA: 45 bases, framed from base 1. The same sample was also studied in work on human thymus T cells. As the second study states: Immunologically healthy infants undergoing open corrective cardiac surgery for congenital heart defects in Finland were used as donors. The thymus tissue came from surgical resects taken out during corrective cardiac surgery. Usage of V and J gene segments appeared to be biased in both the thymic and the peripheral blood repertoires. The related research reported highly overlapping thymic TCR repertoires among unrelated individuals. The study described the TCR alpha and beta repertoires in under 10 infant thymus samples and a few matching peripheral blood samples. The infant donors were roughly 7 to 250 days old, and the cohort included over 5 males and two females. Thymocytes were freed from the tissue by mechanical means and kept at -70 degrees C as pellets of roughly 9-30 million cells. A QIAsymphony instrument was used to extract genomic DNA from frozen cell pellets. Using the immunoSEQ multiplex PCR assay, the TCRB and TCRAD loci were amplified from a standardized quantity of quality-controlled genomic DNA. The amplicons covered the V(D)J region and were long enough to include the CDR3 and to identify the V and J genes. The commercial immunoSEQ service was used to sequence amplicons on an Illumina platform. Corrections for primer bias and sequencing errors followed previously described methods, while TCRAD and TCRB definitions were based on the IMGT database. Repertoires were analysed with immunoSEQ Analyzer 3.0 and VDJTools, covering basic statistics, V/J segment usage, diversity estimates, rarefaction and pairwise overlap. Diversity was estimated using the Chao1, ChaoE, Efron-Thisted, Shannon and inverse Simpson indices, and was also estimated on datasets down-sampled to the size of the smallest sample. For repertoire overlap, CDR3 nucleotide sequence, V gene and J gene had to match strictly, and clustering was done by Jaccard-based multidimensional scaling. On average, thymus samples gave 750,000 to 1,000,000 unique TCRB clonotypes, whereas blood samples gave approximately 84,000.

Sequenced: thymocytes. The sequence came from a boy younger than two with a congenital heart defect. Donor details come from another sample of the same person, matched by shared clones. Recombination connected TRBV10-1 to TRBJ2-7, with the D segment identity uncertain. The CDR3 region reads CASSQSAEPPYEQYF. The nucleotide sequence reads TGCGCCAGCAGTCAGAGCGCTGAGCCCCCCTACGAGCAGTACTTC.